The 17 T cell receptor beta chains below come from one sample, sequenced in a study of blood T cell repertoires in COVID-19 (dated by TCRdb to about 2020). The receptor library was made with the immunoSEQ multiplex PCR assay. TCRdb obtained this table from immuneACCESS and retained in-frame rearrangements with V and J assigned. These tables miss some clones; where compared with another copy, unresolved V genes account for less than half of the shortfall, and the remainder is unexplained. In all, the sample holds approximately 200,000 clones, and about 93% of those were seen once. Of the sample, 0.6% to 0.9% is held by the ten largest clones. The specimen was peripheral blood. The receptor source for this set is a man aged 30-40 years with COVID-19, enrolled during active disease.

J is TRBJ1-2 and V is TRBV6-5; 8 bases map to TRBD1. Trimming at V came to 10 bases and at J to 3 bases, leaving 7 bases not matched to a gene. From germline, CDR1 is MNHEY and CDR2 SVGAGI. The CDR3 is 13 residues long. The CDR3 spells CATSGQAHYGYTF. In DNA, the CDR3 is TGTGCCACCTCGGGACAGGCGCACTATGGCTACACCTTC.

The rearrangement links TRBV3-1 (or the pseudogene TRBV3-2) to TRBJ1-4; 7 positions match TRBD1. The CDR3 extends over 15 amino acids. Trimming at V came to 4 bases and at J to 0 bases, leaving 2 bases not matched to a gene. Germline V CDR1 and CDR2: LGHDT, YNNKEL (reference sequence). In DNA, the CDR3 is TGTGCCAGCAGCCGGGACAGAGCAACTAATGAAAAACTGTTTTTT. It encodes CASSRDRATNEKLFF.

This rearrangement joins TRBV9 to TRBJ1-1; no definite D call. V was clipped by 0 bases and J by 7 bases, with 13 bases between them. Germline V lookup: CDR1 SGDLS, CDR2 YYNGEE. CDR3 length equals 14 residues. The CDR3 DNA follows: TGTGCCAGCAGCGTAGGAACAGAAGCCCTTGAAGCTTTCTTT. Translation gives CASSVGTEALEAFF.

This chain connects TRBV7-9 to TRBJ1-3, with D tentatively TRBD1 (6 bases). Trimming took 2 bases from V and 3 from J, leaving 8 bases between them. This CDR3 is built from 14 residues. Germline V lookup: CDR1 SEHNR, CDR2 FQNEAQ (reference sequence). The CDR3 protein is CASSLTGIGNTIYF. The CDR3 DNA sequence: TGTGCCAGCAGCTTAACAGGGATTGGAAACACCATATATTTT.

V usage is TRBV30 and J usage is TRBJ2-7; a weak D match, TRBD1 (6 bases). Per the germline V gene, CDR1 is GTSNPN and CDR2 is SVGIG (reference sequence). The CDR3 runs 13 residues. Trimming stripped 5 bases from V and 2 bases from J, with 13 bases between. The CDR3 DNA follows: TGTGCCTGGGATCCAGGGACAACCTACGAGCAGTACTTC. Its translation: CAWDPGTTYEQYF.

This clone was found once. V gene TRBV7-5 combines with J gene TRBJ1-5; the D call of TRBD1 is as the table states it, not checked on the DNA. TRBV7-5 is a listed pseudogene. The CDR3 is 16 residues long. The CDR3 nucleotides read TGTGTCAGAAGCAGGACAGGGGGCAAGAGCAATCAGCCCCAGCATTTT. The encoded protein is CVRSRTGGKSNQPQHF.

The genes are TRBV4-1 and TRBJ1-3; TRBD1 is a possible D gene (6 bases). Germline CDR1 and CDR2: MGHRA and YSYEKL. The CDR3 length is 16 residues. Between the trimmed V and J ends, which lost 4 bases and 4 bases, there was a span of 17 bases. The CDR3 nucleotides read TGCGCCAGCAGCCTACCTACGCAGGGGAAGGGAAACACCATATATTTT. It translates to CASSLPTQGKGNTIYF.

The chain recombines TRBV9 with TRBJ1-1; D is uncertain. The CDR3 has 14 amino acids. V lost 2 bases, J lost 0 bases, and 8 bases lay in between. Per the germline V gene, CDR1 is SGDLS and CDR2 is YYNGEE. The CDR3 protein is CASSVEDLNTEAFF. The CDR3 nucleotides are TGTGCCAGCAGCGTCGAGGACTTGAACACTGAAGCTTTCTTT. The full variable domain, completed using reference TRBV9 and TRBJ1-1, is DSGVTQTPKHLITATGQRVTLRCSPRSGDLSVYWYQQSLDQGLQFLIQYYNGEERAKGNILERFSAQQFPDLHSELNLSSLELGDSALYFCASSVEDLNTEAFFGQGTRLTVV.

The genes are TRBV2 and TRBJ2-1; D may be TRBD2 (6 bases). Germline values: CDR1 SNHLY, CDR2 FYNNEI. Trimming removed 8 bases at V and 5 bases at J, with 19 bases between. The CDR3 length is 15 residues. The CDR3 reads CASSRGGKGNNEQFF. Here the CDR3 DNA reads TGTGCCAGCTCTCGAGGAGGGAAGGGAAACAATGAGCAGTTCTTC.

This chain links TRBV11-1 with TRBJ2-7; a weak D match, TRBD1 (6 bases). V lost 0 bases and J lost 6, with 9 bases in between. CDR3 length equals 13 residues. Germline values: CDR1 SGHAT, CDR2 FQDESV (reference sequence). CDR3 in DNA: TGTGCCAGCAGCTTAGCGGAAGGGGGCGAGCAGTACTTC. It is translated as CASSLAEGGEQYF.

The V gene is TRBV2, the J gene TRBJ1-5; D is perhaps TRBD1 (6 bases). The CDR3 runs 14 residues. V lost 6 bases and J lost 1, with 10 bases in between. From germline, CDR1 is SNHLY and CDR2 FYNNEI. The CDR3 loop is CASSPDRSNQPQHF. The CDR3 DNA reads TGTGCCAGCAGCCCCGACAGGAGCAATCAGCCCCAGCATTTT.

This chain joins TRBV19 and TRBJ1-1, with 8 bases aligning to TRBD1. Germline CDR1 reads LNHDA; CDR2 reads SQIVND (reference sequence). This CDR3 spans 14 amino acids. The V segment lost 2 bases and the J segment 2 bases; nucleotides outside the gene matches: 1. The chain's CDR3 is CASSITGGNTEAFF. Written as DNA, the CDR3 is TGTGCCAGTAGTATAACAGGGGGTAACACTGAAGCTTTCTTT.

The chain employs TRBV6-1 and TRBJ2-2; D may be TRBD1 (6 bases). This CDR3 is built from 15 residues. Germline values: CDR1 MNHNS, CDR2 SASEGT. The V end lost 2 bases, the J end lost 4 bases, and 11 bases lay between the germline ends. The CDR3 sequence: CASSEQGTGTGELFF. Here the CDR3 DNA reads TGTGCCAGCAGTGAACAGGGGACGGGCACCGGGGAGCTGTTTTTT.

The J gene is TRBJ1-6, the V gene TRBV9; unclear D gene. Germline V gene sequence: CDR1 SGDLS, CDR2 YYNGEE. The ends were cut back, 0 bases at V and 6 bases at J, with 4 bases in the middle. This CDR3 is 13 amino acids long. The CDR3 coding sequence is TGTGCCAGCAGCGTAGTCGGTAATTCACCCCTCCACTTT. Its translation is CASSVVGNSPLHF.

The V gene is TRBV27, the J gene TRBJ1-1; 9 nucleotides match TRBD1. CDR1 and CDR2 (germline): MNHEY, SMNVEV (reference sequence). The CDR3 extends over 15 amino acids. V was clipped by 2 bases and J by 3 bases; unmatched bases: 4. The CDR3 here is CASSLGQGIDTEAFF. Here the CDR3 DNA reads TGTGCCAGCAGTTTAGGACAGGGGATAGACACTGAAGCTTTCTTT.

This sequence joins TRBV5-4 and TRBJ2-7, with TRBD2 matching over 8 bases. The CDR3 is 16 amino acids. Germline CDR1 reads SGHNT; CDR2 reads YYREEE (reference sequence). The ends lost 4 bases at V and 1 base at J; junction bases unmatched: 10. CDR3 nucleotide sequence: TGTGCCAGCAGCATTCAAGCGGGGGCACGGTCCTACGAGCAGTACTTC. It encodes CASSIQAGARSYEQYF.

The CDR3 loop is CASIVDYPPNYGYTF. The CDR3 bases are TGTGCCAGCATAGTCGACTACCCTCCTAACTATGGCTACACCTTC. The chain has TRBV6-4 and TRBJ1-2, with D hard to call. The germline CDR1 and CDR2 sequences are MRHNA and SNTAGT. V was pared by 7 bases and J by 0 bases, with 15 bases between. This CDR3 spans 15 amino acids.